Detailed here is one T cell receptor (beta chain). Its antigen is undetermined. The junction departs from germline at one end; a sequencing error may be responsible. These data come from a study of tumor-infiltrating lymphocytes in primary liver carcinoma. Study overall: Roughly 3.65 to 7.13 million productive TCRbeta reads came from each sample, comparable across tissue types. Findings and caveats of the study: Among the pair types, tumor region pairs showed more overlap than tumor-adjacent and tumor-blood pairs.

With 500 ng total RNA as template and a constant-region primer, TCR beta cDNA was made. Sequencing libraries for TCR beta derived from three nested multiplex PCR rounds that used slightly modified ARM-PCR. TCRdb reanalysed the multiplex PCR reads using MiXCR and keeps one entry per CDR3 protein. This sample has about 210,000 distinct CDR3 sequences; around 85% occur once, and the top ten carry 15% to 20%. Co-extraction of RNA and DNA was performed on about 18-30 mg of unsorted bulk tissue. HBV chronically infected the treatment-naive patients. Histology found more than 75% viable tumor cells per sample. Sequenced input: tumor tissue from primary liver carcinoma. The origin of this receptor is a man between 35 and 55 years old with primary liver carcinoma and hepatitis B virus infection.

Here the CDR3 reads CANSGYREYGEQYF. The CDR3 DNA follows: TGTGCCAACAGTGGATACAGGGAGTACGGCGAGCAGTATTTC. The J gene is TRBJ2-7, the V gene TRBV6-2 or TRBV6-3; TRBD1 might be the D (6 bases). In germline, CDR1 is MNHEY, CDR2 SVGEGT. The CDR3 has 14 amino acids.